This T cell receptor beta chain stems from a study of tumor-infiltrating lymphocytes in primary liver carcinoma. The wider study: Primary liver carcinomas in the patients were surgically resected. Enrolled patients were male and female, aged 30 to 69 years. General observations from the study: Tumor specimens were characterized by a significantly higher top-250-clone fraction than blood (p = 0.039).

A few counts support this clonotype. Antigen: not known. Extraction also yielded germline DNA, while blood RNA was obtained from unsorted whole blood. Total RNA (roughly 530 ng) served as template for TCR beta cDNA synthesis primed by a constant-region primer. Each TCR beta library was derived from three nested multiplex PCR rounds that employed slightly modified ARM-PCR. TCRdb re-derived calls from the multiplex PCR reads in MiXCR, one entry per CDR3 protein. The repertoire holds about 320,000 distinct CDR3 sequences, with 45% to 70% as singletons. The sample taken for sequencing was peripheral blood. The clonotype comes from a woman aged 25-40 years with primary liver carcinoma and hepatitis B virus infection.

The CDR3 DNA follows: TGTGCCAGCAGCCTAAAAACATCACGGAGGGAGTACTTC. Translated: CASSLKTSRREYF. The V and J genes are TRBV7-9 and TRBJ2-7, with D possibly TRBD2 on 6 matching bases. The CDR3 length is 13 residues. Per the germline V gene, CDR1 is SEHNR and CDR2 is FQNEAQ (reference sequence). The germline V and J ends were trimmed by 5 bases and 11 bases, with 19 bases remaining between them.